These 28 T cell receptor beta chains came from one sample sequenced in a study of shared clonotypes between healthy human individuals. The table came from immunoSEQ multiplex PCR; TCRdb's copy has only in-frame clones and leaves some out. The sample has about 460,000 clones, over 60% seen once. Sequenced sample: PBMCs. All receptors derive from a woman aged 40 to 55 in good health. Some clones in this sample may be carry-over from other donors' samples.

V and J are TRBV2 and TRBJ2-7; D uncertain. V gave up 7 bases and J gave up 0 bases, with 10 bases separating them. The V gene's germline CDR1 is SNHLY and CDR2 FYNNEI. The CDR3 has 13 amino acids. CDR3: CASTQHFSYEQYF. The CDR3 nucleotides are TGTGCCAGCACCCAGCACTTCTCCTACGAGCAGTACTTC.

In this sample, this clone turned up a few times. The rearrangement joins TRBV23-1 to TRBJ2-1, with a weak D call TRBD1 (6 bases). TRBV23-1 is classed as an ORF, of uncertain function. This CDR3 contains 14 residues. The V gene lost 0 bases and the J gene lost 5 bases, with 8 bases spanning the gap. The CDR3 bases are TGCGCCAGCAGTCAATCGGGGGACAACAATGAGCAGTTCTTC. It encodes CASSQSGDNNEQFF.

The chain recombines TRBV2 with TRBJ1-1; D is unresolved. CDR3 length: 13 residues. CDR1 is SNHLY, CDR2 FYNNEI, per germline. Trimming stripped 1 base from V and 10 bases from J, with 13 bases between. CDR3 nucleotide sequence: TGTGCCAGCAGTGAAGAGTGGTTACGGTCAGCTTTCTTT. This gives the protein CASSEEWLRSAFF.

About this clone itself: Other DNA sequences in the sample encode the same CDR3. The genes are TRBV11-2 and TRBJ2-1; 8 nucleotides agree with TRBD2. Trimming at V came to 1 base and at J to 1 base, leaving 9 bases not matched to a gene. Germline-derived CDR1 and CDR2 are SGHAT and FQNNGV. CDR3 size: 18 residues. The DNA of the CDR3 is TGTGCCAGCAGCTTAGTAAGCGGGAGATTTAGATCCTACAATGAGCAGTTCTTC. Encoded protein: CASSLVSGRFRSYNEQFF.

A word on this clone: The likely explanation is a read error, given a far larger clone one base away. Different DNA sequences within this sample yield the same CDR3. The genes are TRBV28 and TRBJ1-5, with D unresolved. Germline CDR1 and CDR2: MDHEN and SYDVKM. The CDR3 runs 15 residues. V lost 2 bases and J lost 4, with 12 bases in between. Written as DNA, the CDR3 is TGTGCCAGCAGTTTAGGCCTTGGGTGGAATCAGCCCCAGCATTTT. Translating it yields CASSLGLGWNQPQHF.

V gene TRBV25-1 combines with J gene TRBJ2-7; no definite D call. Germline V gene sequence: CDR1 MGHDK, CDR2 SYGVNS. Trimming took 4 bases from V and 7 from J, leaving 14 bases between them. This CDR3 spans 13 amino acids. The DNA of the CDR3 is TGTGCCAGCAGTGCCGACGGACCCCAGGAGCAGTACTTC. Protein: CASSADGPQEQYF.

Here the CDR3 reads CASSLRQMPGANVLTF. DNA of the CDR3: TGCGCCAGCAGCTTGCGTCAGATGCCTGGGGCCAACGTCCTGACTTTC. This chain connects TRBV5-1 to TRBJ2-6; D call uncertain. Trimming stripped 1 base from V and 2 bases from J, with 10 bases between. The V gene's germline CDR1 is SGHRS and CDR2 YFSETQ. This CDR3 has 16 residues.

This clone was recorded once. CDR3 region: CASSPRTGRYNEQFF. CDR3 DNA sequence: TGTGCCAGCTCACCAAGGACGGGTCGTTACAATGAGCAGTTCTTC. The chain uses TRBV18 and TRBJ2-1; D not resolved. V dropped 2 bases and J dropped 4 bases, with 12 bases sitting between them. The germline gives CDR1 KGHSH, CDR2 LQKENI. The CDR3 contains 15 residues.

The J gene is TRBJ2-7, the V gene TRBV29-1; tentatively, D is TRBD1 (5 bases). The CDR3 spans 12 residues. Trimming shortened V by 4 bases and J by 2 bases, and 9 bases separated the two germline ends. Germline CDR1 is SQVTM and CDR2 is ANQGSEA. The CDR3 DNA sequence: TGCAGCGTTGGTGGGGCGGCCTACGAGCAGTACTTC. Its protein is CSVGGAAYEQYF.

The CDR3 coding sequence is TGTGCCAGTAGAGGGCTAGCGGGAATCGGTAGCACAGATACGCAGTATTTT. Its protein product is CASRGLAGIGSTDTQYF. The chain carries TRBV19 and TRBJ2-3, with 9 bases fitting TRBD2. Germline CDR1 LNHDA, CDR2 SQIVND (reference sequence). The junction had 10 bases not matched to a gene; V was cut back by 6 bases and J by 0 bases. The CDR3 runs 17 residues. Looking up the rest from reference TRBV19 and TRBJ2-3 gives the full variable domain: DGGITQSPKYLFRKEGQNVTLSCEQNLNHDAMYWYRQDPGQGLRLIYYSQIVNDFQKGDIAEGYSVSREKKESFPLTVTSAQKNPTAFYLCASRGLAGIGSTDTQYFGPGTRLTVL.

This clone appeared a single time. A single base is all that separates this from a far larger clone, so a read error is likely. The chain links TRBV29-1 to TRBJ1-1; D call uncertain. CDR1 is SQVTM and CDR2 is ANQGSEA in the germline V gene. This CDR3 has 14 amino acids. V lost 3 bases and J lost 5, with 16 bases in between. CDR3 in amino acids: CSVDRAGVCTEAFF. The DNA for the CDR3 is TGCAGCGTTGATCGGGCCGGGGTTTGTACTGAAGCTTTCTTT.

This chain connects TRBV11-2 to TRBJ2-7, with a weak D call TRBD2 (6 bases). The CDR3 is 18 residues long. The germline V and J ends were trimmed by 1 base and 0 bases, with 19 bases remaining between them. CDR1 SGHAT and CDR2 FQNNGV come from the germline V gene. CDR3 coding DNA: TGTGCCAGCAGCTTAGCTCCCCCGGGAGAGGTTCTCTCCTACGAGCAGTACTTC. It yields the protein CASSLAPPGEVLSYEQYF.

Notes on this clone: The same CDR3 arises from other DNA sequences in this sample as well. The chain has TRBV2 and TRBJ2-3; D call uncertain. Germline V CDR1 and CDR2: SNHLY, FYNNEI. The ends were cut back, 2 bases at V and 6 bases at J, with 9 bases in the middle. This CDR3 has 13 residues. The CDR3 sequence is CASSELSADTQYF. CDR3 sequence (DNA): TGTGCCAGCAGTGAACTATCGGCGGATACGCAGTATTTT. Variable domain in full (rest from reference TRBV2 and TRBJ2-3): EPEVTQTPSHQVTQMGQEVILRCVPISNHLYFYWYRQILGQKVEFLVSFYNNEISEKSEIFDDQFSVERPDGSNFTLKIRSTKLEDSAMYFCASSELSADTQYFGPGTRLTVL.

This chain's CDR3 is CASSLGGAFEKLFF. CDR3 nucleotide sequence: TGTGCCAGCAGCTTGGGAGGGGCTTTTGAAAAACTGTTTTTT. V usage is TRBV5-5 and J usage is TRBJ1-4; possible D gene TRBD1, 5 bases. In germline, CDR1 is SGHKS, CDR2 YYEKEE (reference sequence). The CDR3 is 14 residues long. Deletions cut 0 bases from V and 7 bases from J, with 10 bases between.

The chain employs TRBV2 and TRBJ2-7; tentatively, D is TRBD1 (5 bases). The V end lost 10 bases, the J end lost 1 base, and 14 bases lay between the germline ends. The germline gives CDR1 SNHLY, CDR2 FYNNEI. The CDR3 is made up of 13 amino acids. The CDR3 bases are TGTGCCACTGGGGCAGTAAATTCCTACGAGCAGTACTTC. This gives the protein CATGAVNSYEQYF.

The V call is TRBV10-1, the J call TRBJ2-2; tentatively, D is TRBD1 (6 bases). CDR3 length: 17 residues. The germline gives CDR1 WNHNN, CDR2 SYGVQD (reference sequence). V gave up 4 bases and J gave up 1 base, with 16 bases separating them. CDR3 loop: CASSAVGATKNTGELFF. The CDR3 region has the DNA TGCGCCAGCAGTGCGGTGGGGGCTACCAAGAACACCGGGGAGCTGTTTTTT.

In regard to this clone: This likely reflects a read error, since a far larger clone is one base away. The chain joins TRBV29-1 to TRBJ2-7; 7 bases align to TRBD1. This CDR3 comprises 11 residues. CDR1 and CDR2 (germline): SQVTM, ANQGSEA. The V gene end was trimmed by 7 bases and the J gene end by 4 bases; junction bases not matched to a gene: 4. This chain's CDR3 is CSARQGYEQYF. CDR3 coding DNA: TGCAGCGCGAGACAGGGTTACGAGCAGTACTTC.

The genes are TRBV5-3 and TRBJ2-7, with D perhaps TRBD1 or TRBD2 (5 bases each). TRBV5-3 is an ORF, with its function uncertain. V was trimmed by 5 bases and J by 4 bases, leaving 22 bases between them. The CDR3 spans 16 residues. The CDR3 spells CARRSPIEGSSYEQYF. As DNA, the CDR3 is TGTGCCAGAAGGTCGCCCATTGAGGGGAGCTCATACGAGCAGTACTTC.

The chain couples TRBV28 to TRBJ1-4; the match to TRBD1 covers 7 bases. The V gene's germline CDR1 is MDHEN and CDR2 SYDVKM. Unmatched junction bases numbered 15, after V lost 11 bases and J lost 0 bases. The CDR3 spans 17 residues. The CDR3 spells CACHPQGLVATNEKLFF. CDR3 DNA: TGTGCCTGCCACCCACAGGGGCTTGTGGCAACTAATGAAAAACTGTTTTTT.

This rearrangement joins TRBV2 to TRBJ2-7; 8 bases agree with TRBD1. Unmatched junction bases numbered 7, after V lost 6 bases and J lost 0 bases. Germline V lookup: CDR1 SNHLY, CDR2 FYNNEI. The CDR3 totals 15 residues. CDR3 region: CASRGGQGISYEQYF. The CDR3, as DNA: TGTGCCAGCAGAGGAGGACAGGGTATCTCCTACGAGCAGTACTTC.

Regarding this clone: Other DNA sequences in this specimen translate into the identical CDR3. The chain combines TRBV27 with TRBJ1-1; 7 positions agree with TRBD1. Looked up from germline, CDR1 is MNHEY and CDR2 is SMNVEV (reference sequence). The CDR3 length is 14 residues. V shed 5 bases and J 2 bases; nucleotides not matched to a gene: 5. CDR3 in DNA: TGTGCCAGCAGTCCCGGGACAGCCAACACTGAAGCTTTCTTT. Protein sequence: CASSPGTANTEAFF.

About this clone: A much larger clone lies one base from this, so it may be a read error. The genes are TRBV5-6 and TRBJ2-3; tentatively, D is TRBD2 (6 bases). Germline lookup yields CDR1 SGHDT and CDR2 YYEEEE. The length of the CDR3 is 15 residues. The CDR3 region has the DNA TGTGCCTGCAGCTTGGCAGGGAGGTTCACAGATACGCAGTATTTT. Residues: CACSLAGRFTDTQYF.

This clone was counted at least ten times. The chain has TRBV30 and TRBJ2-7; 10 nucleotides line up with TRBD2. The CDR3 is 13 amino acids. Per the germline V gene, CDR1 is GTSNPN and CDR2 is SVGIG (reference sequence). V lost 6 bases, J lost 1 base, and 3 bases stayed unmatched. In DNA form, the CDR3 reads TGTGCCTGTCGGACTAGCGGTTCCTACGAGCAGTACTTC. It is translated as CACRTSGSYEQYF.

Remarks on this clone: Other nucleotide sequences from this sample produce the same CDR3. The rearrangement joins TRBV7-9 to TRBJ2-7; D might be TRBD1 or TRBD2, each matching 5 bases. V lost 5 bases and J 6 bases, leaving 5 bases between the germline ends. Germline V gives CDR1 SEHNR, CDR2 FQNEAQ (reference sequence). This CDR3 has 10 residues. CDR3 protein: CASSGGEQYF. The CDR3 DNA sequence: TGTGCCAGCAGCGGGGGCGAGCAGTACTTC.

Regarding this clone: At one of its ends the junction is not consistent with the germline gene, which may arise from a read error. The rearrangement uses TRBV13 and TRBJ2-7, with TRBD1 as a possible D gene (6 bases). The length of the CDR3 is 15 residues. Germline V gene data show CDR1 as PRHDT and CDR2 as FYEKMQ (reference sequence). CDR3 protein: CASSSNNRATYGQYF. For the CDR3, the DNA is TGTGCCAGCAGCTCAAACAACAGGGCGACGTACGGGCAGTACTTC.

J is TRBJ1-1 and V is TRBV20-1, with D uncertain. Germline CDR1 and CDR2: DFQATT and SNEGSKA (reference sequence). This CDR3 region has 11 residues. Trimming shortened V by 6 bases and J by 6 bases, and 11 bases separated the two germline ends. The CDR3: CSALEVPEAFF. The DNA of the CDR3 is TGCAGTGCGCTGGAGGTTCCTGAAGCTTTCTTT.

The chain links TRBV4-1 to TRBJ2-1, with TRBD2 matching over 8 bases. This CDR3 spans 19 amino acids. J was trimmed by 5 bases and V by 1 base; bases with no gene match: 16. Germline lookup yields CDR1 MGHRA and CDR2 YSYEKL. For the CDR3, the DNA is TGCGCCAGCAGCCAAGTCAGTCGGGGGGGACCACGCAGAGACAATGAGCAGTTCTTC. Translating it yields CASSQVSRGGPRRDNEQFF.

This clone showed up just a few times. The rearrangement links TRBV25-1 to TRBJ2-1, with D unclear. The germline V gene encodes CDR1 MGHDK and CDR2 SYGVNS. V gave up 1 base and J gave up 6 bases, with 7 bases separating them. CDR3 length equals 13 residues. CDR3 in DNA: TGTGCCAGCAGTGAATTGGGCCGCAATGAGCAGTTCTTC. As protein: CASSELGRNEQFF.